The T cell receptor (beta chain) under discussion was sequenced for a study of regulatory T cells in long-lasting Graves disease. Whole-study results and caveats: Peripheral blood was the sole material, not thyroid tissue. Newly diagnosed patients shared about a thousand public clonotypes; persistent patients shared approximately 2,700.

On this clonotype itself: Antigen unknown.

Sample time point: persistent/refractory GD, antithyroid drugs over 5 years with positive TRAb. PBMC RNA was the source of the TCR library. According to the study, TCR beta libraries were built with iRepertoire HTBI primers and CDR3-region Arm-PCR. TCRdb reanalysed the multiplex PCR reads using MiXCR and keeps one entry per CDR3 protein. The table includes under 500,000 distinct CDR3 sequences, about a fifth detected once. The CDR3 extends over 15 amino acids. V shed 8 bases and J shed 0 bases, with 15 bases lying between them. Germline V gene sequence: CDR1 SEHNR, CDR2 FQNEAQ (reference sequence). The genes are TRBV7-9 and TRBJ2-3; D is possibly TRBD1 (8 bases). The input for sequencing was peripheral blood mononuclear cells (PBMCs), taken when the disease was refractory, from a patient treated with antithyroid drugs. The receptor was isolated from a female donor with Graves disease. The CDR3 is CASWGGTGSTDTQYF. The CDR3 nucleotides are TGTGCCAGCTGGGGAGGGACAGGAAGCACAGATACGCAGTATTTT.